By share of the sample, the clone carrying this T cell receptor (beta chain) is hyperexpanded. The antigen remains undetermined. This entry comes from a study of vaccination effects on CD4 cells after COVID-19. Overall study context: As their vaccination, participants received two doses of either BNT162b2 or mRNA-1273.

Overall study results and limits: From healthy vaccinees, only 1 of 255 vaccine-induced clones also reacted to common cold coronaviruses. In the study, convalescent patients were few, and early post-infection timepoints were absent.

The V gene's germline CDR1 is SGHNT and CDR2 YENEEA. Between the trimmed V and J ends, which lost 3 bases and 4 bases, there was a span of 16 bases. The CDR3 spans 16 residues. Pools of viral peptides were used by the ViraFEST assay to expand antigen-specific CD4+ T cells ahead of sequencing. A roughly 10-day culture period preceded the isolation of CD4+ T cells. Nucleocapsid antibodies stayed negative before and after vaccination, showing no earlier SARS-CoV-2 infection. Wells containing approximately 2 million PBMC each were cultured with around 9.1 IU/ml IL-2 and 10 ug/ml peptides. Some clones are missing from TCRdb's copy, which holds only in-frame ones; the method was immunoSEQ multiplex PCR. The sample has 35,000 to 40,000 clones, about three fifths seen once.

This sample comprised CD4+ T cells from PBMCs cultured with HCoV-OC43 spike peptides, obtained before COVID-19 vaccination. This sample's subset: HCoV-OC43 spike overlapping peptide pool stimulation. J is TRBJ2-1 and V is TRBV11-3, with D perhaps being TRBD1 or TRBD2 (6 bases each). This TCR was recovered from a human donor who received a COVID-19 vaccine. CDR3 nucleotide sequence: TGTGCCAGCAGCTTGGCTGGAGGGGGGATTTACAATGAGCAGTTCTTC. This encodes CASSLAGGGIYNEQFF.